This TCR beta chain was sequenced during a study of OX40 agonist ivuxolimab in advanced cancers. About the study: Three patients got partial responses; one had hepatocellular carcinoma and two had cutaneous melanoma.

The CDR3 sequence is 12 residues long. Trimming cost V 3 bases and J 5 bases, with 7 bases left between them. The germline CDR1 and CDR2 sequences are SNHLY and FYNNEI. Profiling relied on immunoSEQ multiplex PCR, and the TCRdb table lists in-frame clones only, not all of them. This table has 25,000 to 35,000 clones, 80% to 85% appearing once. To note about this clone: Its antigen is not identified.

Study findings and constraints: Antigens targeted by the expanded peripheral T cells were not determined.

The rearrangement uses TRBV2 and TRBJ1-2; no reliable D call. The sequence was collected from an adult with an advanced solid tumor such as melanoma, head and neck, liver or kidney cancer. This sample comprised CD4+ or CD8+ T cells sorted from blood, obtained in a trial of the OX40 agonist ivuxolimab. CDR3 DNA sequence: TGTGCCAGCAGTGATAACAGATATGGCTACACCTTC. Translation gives CASSDNRYGYTF.